These 30 T cell receptor beta chains share one sample of origin, sequenced in a study of T cell responses to AZD1222 COVID-19 vaccine. The data were produced by immunoSEQ multiplex PCR, yet TCRdb's version contains in-frame clones alone and is incomplete. Among about 120,000 clones listed, 85% to 95% were seen once. The sample consisted of peripheral blood, taken on day 0 of AZD1222 vaccination. The origin of the receptors is an adult in good health.

The gene calls are TRBV18 and TRBJ1-2, with unresolved D. V was cut by 2 bases and J by 8 bases, with 36 bases left in between. Germline V lookup: CDR1 KGHSH, CDR2 LQKENI. This CDR3 is 21 amino acids long. CDR3 nucleotide sequence: TGTGCCAGCTCACCATTCGAACCCGGCTCGGTTAACACCTTTCCGGCGCTCGGCTACACCTTC. Its translation: CASSPFEPGSVNTFPALGYTF.

The chain uses TRBV4-2 and TRBJ2-3; 11 bases are shared with TRBD2. V lost 2 bases, J lost 6 bases, and 10 bases stayed unmatched. This CDR3 region has 17 residues. The germline gives CDR1 LGHNA, CDR2 YNFKEQ. The CDR3 region is CASSQLTSGGRGDTQYF. For the CDR3, the DNA is TGTGCCAGCAGCCAACTTACTAGCGGGGGCCGGGGGGATACGCAGTATTTT.

Comments on this clone: One end of the junction is discordant with germline, which a read error may explain. The chain recombines TRBV5-1 with TRBJ2-5; 11 nucleotides match TRBD2. The CDR3 spans 16 residues. Germline V gives CDR1 SGHRS, CDR2 YFSETQ. CDR3: CASSLGSGGAQETQYF. CDR3 nucleotides: TGCGCCAGCAGTTTGGGTAGCGGGGGGGCCCAAGAGACCCAGTACTTC.

This CDR3 reads CASSQSPQETQYF. CDR3 sequence (DNA): TGTGCCAGCTCACAATCCCCCCAAGAGACCCAGTACTTC. The chain recombines TRBV18 with TRBJ2-5; no reliable D call. Deletions cut 4 bases from V and 1 base from J, with 7 bases between. Germline V gene sequence: CDR1 KGHSH, CDR2 LQKENI. CDR3 size: 13 residues.

The genes are TRBV28 and TRBJ1-1; 9 bases align to TRBD1. The V segment lost 3 bases and the J segment 5 bases; nucleotides outside the gene matches: 7. The CDR3 has 15 amino acids. CDR1 is MDHEN, CDR2 SYDVKM, per germline. The CDR3 coding sequence is TGTGCCAGCAGTTTGGGGGGACAGGGAGGAACTGAAGCTTTCTTT. Translation gives CASSLGGQGGTEAFF.

The chain couples TRBV12-3 or TRBV12-4 to TRBJ2-7, with a possible D match to TRBD1 (6 bases). This CDR3 comprises 13 residues. Trimming took 5 bases from V and 2 from J, leaving 10 bases between them. CDR3 in amino acids: CASSTGQTYEQYF. Here the CDR3 DNA reads TGTGCCAGCAGTACGGGACAAACCTACGAGCAGTACTTC.

The V and J genes are TRBV7-6 and TRBJ2-5, with 14 bases lining up with TRBD2. This CDR3 is 22 amino acids long. V shed 5 bases and J 2 bases; nucleotides not matched to a gene: 22. Germline V gene sequence: CDR1 SGHVS, CDR2 FNYEAQ. CDR3 in amino acids: CASSNTGLYGTSGGIGQETQYF. In DNA, the CDR3 is TGTGCCAGCAGCAATACAGGGCTCTATGGGACTAGCGGGGGAATTGGGCAAGAGACCCAGTACTTC.

The chain carries TRBV9 and TRBJ1-6, with D possibly being TRBD1 (5 bases). Trimming took off 0 bases at V and 5 bases at J, with 21 bases between the two ends. CDR3 length: 19 amino acids. Germline lookup yields CDR1 SGDLS and CDR2 YYNGEE. The CDR3 protein is CASSVDPWGMQENNSPLHF. The CDR3 DNA reads TGTGCCAGCAGCGTAGACCCTTGGGGGATGCAGGAGAATAATTCACCCCTCCACTTT.

The rearrangement links TRBV6-4 to TRBJ2-3; unclear D gene. CDR1 and CDR2 (germline): MRHNA, SNTAGT. The CDR3 covers 13 residues. Trimming pared 0 bases from V and 2 bases from J, leaving 3 bases between. CDR3 coding DNA: TGTGCCAGCAGTGACTCGGACACAGATACGCAGTATTTT. As protein: CASSDSDTDTQYF.

This chain joins TRBV7-8 and TRBJ1-5; D ambiguous. CDR3 length equals 14 residues. V was pared by 1 base and J by 4 bases, with 8 bases between. Germline CDR1 is SGHVS and CDR2 is FQNEAQ. DNA for the CDR3: TGTGCCAGCAGCTTAGGTACAGAGAATCAGCCCCAGCATTTT. It encodes CASSLGTENQPQHF.

The count of this clone is one. This chain joins TRBV12-5 and TRBJ2-2; D not resolved. The germline CDR1 and CDR2 sequences are LGHNT and FRNRAP. V gave up 2 bases and J gave up 8 bases, with 3 bases separating them. The CDR3 sequence is 11 residues long. The CDR3 DNA follows: TGTGCTAGTGGTTTGTCTGGGGAGCTGTTTTTT. Amino acid sequence: CASGLSGELFF.

This rearrangement joins TRBV7-2 to TRBJ1-5, with 8 nucleotides matching TRBD1. V lost 5 bases to trimming and J lost 4 bases; unmatched junction nucleotides: 4. This CDR3 comprises 14 residues. Germline CDR1 reads SGHTA; CDR2 reads FQGNSA. The CDR3 sequence: CASSHGTGNQPQHF. As DNA, the CDR3 is TGTGCCAGCAGCCACGGGACAGGAAATCAGCCCCAGCATTTT.

The CDR3 reads CSVERSGRTSSYEQYF. For the CDR3, the DNA is TGCAGCGTTGAGAGGTCCGGACGGACGAGCTCCTACGAGCAGTACTTC. The V call is TRBV29-1, the J call TRBJ2-7, with no clear D. Germline loops: CDR1 SQVTM, CDR2 ANQGSEA. The CDR3 runs to 16 residues. The V and J ends lost 3 bases and 0 bases respectively, with 18 bases between them.

V usage is TRBV6-5 and J usage is TRBJ1-2; D might be TRBD1 (5 bases). The germline V gene encodes CDR1 MNHEY and CDR2 SVGAGI. V was pared by 4 bases and J by 3 bases, with 12 bases between. The CDR3 is 14 residues long. The CDR3 nucleotides read TGTGCCAGCAGTTCCGTGGGCAGGGACTATGGCTACACCTTC. Its protein is CASSSVGRDYGYTF.

The chain uses TRBV24-1 and TRBJ1-2; 10 nucleotides align to TRBD1. Looked up from germline, CDR1 is KGHDR and CDR2 is SFDVKD. The CDR3 contains 20 residues. The V segment lost 2 bases and the J segment 5 bases; nucleotides outside the gene matches: 19. This CDR3 is CATSDYHNRDRGKFKYGYTF. The CDR3 DNA sequence: TGTGCCACCAGTGATTATCATAACCGGGACAGGGGAAAGTTTAAATATGGCTACACCTTC.

V usage is TRBV15 and J usage is TRBJ1-2; D is undetermined. V dropped 1 base and J dropped 8 bases, with 11 bases sitting between them. The CDR3 extends over 13 amino acids. Germline V CDR1 and CDR2: LNHNV, YYDKDF (reference sequence). The CDR3 sequence is CATSRGGIWGYTF. CDR3 sequence (DNA): TGTGCCACCAGCAGAGGAGGGATTTGGGGCTACACCTTC.

The J gene is TRBJ2-2, the V gene TRBV27; 9 bases line up with TRBD1. With 7 bases clipped from V and 5 bases from J, the junction kept 8 bases outside the gene matches. Germline loops: CDR1 MNHEY, CDR2 SMNVEV (reference sequence). This CDR3 has 15 amino acids. The CDR3 loop reads CASTPGTGRTGELFF. DNA for the CDR3: TGTGCCAGCACCCCCGGGACAGGGAGGACCGGGGAGCTGTTTTTT.

This chain uses TRBV11-1 with TRBJ2-1, with 8 positions matching TRBD2. With V trimmed by 1 base and J by 7 bases, 3 bases remained unmatched. The CDR3 is 14 residues long. Germline V gene lookup returns CDR1 SGHAT and CDR2 FQDESV (reference sequence). DNA of the CDR3: TGTGCCAGCAGCTTAGTGCGGGGGGTTAATGAGCAGTTCTTC. Translating it yields CASSLVRGVNEQFF.

Only a few counts were recorded for this clone. The chain is built from TRBV9 and TRBJ1-5; 9 positions agree with TRBD1. Germline lookup yields CDR1 SGDLS and CDR2 YYNGEE. V lost 4 bases to trimming and J lost 5 bases; unmatched junction nucleotides: 13. The CDR3 is 17 amino acids. The CDR3 region is CASSPEYRDREDQPQHF. The CDR3 DNA reads TGTGCCAGCAGCCCCGAATACCGGGACAGGGAAGATCAGCCCCAGCATTTT.

This clone showed up just once. J is TRBJ2-2 and V is TRBV5-1; possible D gene TRBD1, 7 bases. The CDR3 has 16 amino acids. Trimming pared 2 bases from V and 3 bases from J, leaving 14 bases between. Germline V CDR1 and CDR2: SGHRS, YFSETQ. The CDR3 protein is CASSFGAGGYTGELFF. The CDR3 DNA reads TGCGCCAGCAGCTTCGGTGCAGGGGGGTACACCGGGGAGCTGTTTTTT.

The J gene is TRBJ2-7, the V gene TRBV6-8; D gene unclear. Germline values: CDR1 MNHGY, CDR2 SAAAGT. Trimming removed 3 bases at V and 1 base at J, with 10 bases between. The CDR3 sequence is 14 residues long. The CDR3 nucleotides are TGTGCCAGCAGTTATCGGAACGGGTCCTACGAGCAGTACTTC. It specifies CASSYRNGSYEQYF.

The J gene is TRBJ2-7, the V gene TRBV9, with 7 bases identical to TRBD1. Trimming took 0 bases from V and 1 from J; bases not matched to a gene: 7. The CDR3 runs to 16 residues. Germline V gene sequence: CDR1 SGDLS, CDR2 YYNGEE. The CDR3, as DNA: TGTGCCAGCAGCGTAGCTGAGGGGGCCCTATCCTACGAGCAGTACTTC. Residues: CASSVAEGALSYEQYF.

V is TRBV3-1 (or the pseudogene TRBV3-2) and J is TRBJ1-5, with D possibly matching TRBD1 (6 bases). This CDR3 is built from 17 residues. Germline CDR1 reads LGHDT; CDR2 reads YNNKEL (reference sequence). The V gene lost 1 base and the J gene lost 5 bases, with 18 bases spanning the gap. The CDR3, as DNA: TGTGCCAGCAGCCAAGGGTTTTGGACAGCCACGTATCAGCCCCAGCATTTT. Its protein is CASSQGFWTATYQPQHF.

This chain links TRBV7-2 with TRBJ2-1, with D perhaps TRBD1 or TRBD2 (7 bases each). Germline V lookup: CDR1 SGHTA, CDR2 FQGNSA. The CDR3 has 16 residues. V lost 0 bases to trimming and J lost 15 bases, with 24 bases between them. The CDR3 DNA follows: TGTGCCAGCAGCTTAGCCGCTGGCAGGGGGGACCCGGGGGGGTTCTTC. It codes for CASSLAAGRGDPGGFF.

The rearrangement links TRBV3-1 (or the pseudogene TRBV3-2) to TRBJ1-5, with 8 nucleotides matching TRBD1. Trimming cost V 0 bases and J 6 bases; bases outside gene matches: 4. This CDR3 contains 15 residues. Germline lookup yields CDR1 LGHDT and CDR2 YNNKEL (reference sequence). In nucleotides, the CDR3 is TGTGCCAGCAGCCAAGATGGGACAGGCACTCAGCCCCAGCATTTT. Protein product: CASSQDGTGTQPQHF.

In DNA, the CDR3 is TGTGCCAGCAGGCGAACCTCTGGAAACACCATATATTTT. It yields the protein CASRRTSGNTIYF. This chain connects TRBV28 to TRBJ1-3; D gene unclear. Trimming took off 6 bases at V and 0 bases at J, with 6 bases between the two ends. The CDR3 is 13 amino acids. The germline CDR1 and CDR2 sequences are MDHEN and SYDVKM.

This chain connects TRBV28 to TRBJ1-1, with D unresolved. Germline V gives CDR1 MDHEN, CDR2 SYDVKM. V shed 4 bases and J shed 3 bases, with 0 bases lying between them. The CDR3 consists of 10 residues. This CDR3 is CASSYTEAFF. Here the CDR3 DNA reads TGTGCCAGCAGTTACACTGAAGCTTTCTTT.

The rearrangement joins TRBV6-5 to TRBJ1-3; TRBD1 is a possible D gene (6 bases). V gave up 6 bases and J gave up 1 base, with 10 bases separating them. CDR1 is MNHEY, CDR2 SVGAGI, per germline. CDR3 length equals 14 residues. The CDR3 DNA reads as TGTGCCAGCAGGGGAGGGGGGTCTGGAAACACCATATATTTT. Translated, it gives CASRGGGSGNTIYF.

The rearrangement uses TRBV7-8 and TRBJ2-7, with D possibly matching TRBD2 (6 bases). Germline lookup yields CDR1 SGHVS and CDR2 FQNEAQ. CDR3 size: 13 residues. V gave up 5 bases and J gave up 4 bases, with 12 bases separating them. CDR3 nucleotide sequence: TGTGCCAGCAGCCCGAAGGCGGGATACGAGCAGTACTTC. It translates to CASSPKAGYEQYF.

This chain links TRBV5-4 with TRBJ2-7, with 9 bases fitting TRBD1. CDR1 is SGHNT and CDR2 is YYREEE in the germline V gene (reference sequence). CDR3 size: 14 residues. Trimming at V came to 4 bases and at J to 7 bases, leaving 9 bases not matched to a gene. The CDR3 DNA reads as TGTGCCAGCAGCCGCCCCGGGACAGGGAAAGAGCAGTACTTC. This translates into CASSRPGTGKEQYF. Drawing the rest from reference TRBV5-4 and TRBJ2-7, the complete variable domain is ETGVTQSPTHLIKTRGQQVTLRCSSQSGHNTVSWYQQALGQGPQFIFQYYREEENGRGNFPPRFSGLQFPNYSSELNVNALELDDSALYLCASSRPGTGKEQYFGPGTRLTVT.